Listed here is a single T cell receptor (beta chain). The antigen is undetermined. PCR involved 60 Vbeta and 13 Jbeta primers. The repertoire was sequenced with immunoSEQ multiplex PCR; TCRdb's copy has only in-frame clones and lacks some. The data show about 150,000 clones, approximately 80% seen once. Germline CDR1 is SNHLY and CDR2 is FYNNEI. The J segment lost 1 base and the V segment lost 8 bases, leaving 13 bases of the junction unmatched. The CDR3 runs to 16 residues. This entry comes from a study of cytomegalovirus exposure and HLA in healthy donors. Study-level results: Analysis performed later found approximately 17,000 TCR beta sequences associated with HLA alleles at 0.05 false discovery rate. Donors belonging to an Asian-associated ancestry cluster reportedly showed fewer N-insertions in productive TCRs than the roughly 670-donor mean, according to what a later analysis found. When analyzed later, a missense DCLRE1C variant was found to be linked to TCR beta V- and J-gene trimming.

The clonotype comes from a boy younger than 10 in good health and CMV-seronegative. The sample comprised PBMCs. This chain joins TRBV2 and TRBJ1-1, with TRBD1 matching over 7 bases. The CDR3 loop reads CASGDRGLMTNTEAFF. As DNA, the CDR3 is TGTGCCAGCGGGGATAGGGGGCTAATGACGAACACTGAAGCTTTCTTT. Using reference TRBV2 and TRBJ1-1 for the parts outside the CDR3, the full variable domain is EPEVTQTPSHQVTQMGQEVILRCVPISNHLYFYWYRQILGQKVEFLVSFYNNEISEKSEIFDDQFSVERPDGSNFTLKIRSTKLEDSAMYFCASGDRGLMTNTEAFFGQGTRLTVV.